This TCR beta chain was sequenced in a study of CD8 T cells in Susac syndrome (dated by TCRdb to about 2019). Concerning the study at large: The study used repertoire sequencing to test whether antigen drove CD8+ T cell activation and differentiation in Susac syndrome. The clonality of the CD8+ T cell repertoire was compared across approximately twelve healthy donors, roughly 14 Susac syndrome patients and under 18 multiple sclerosis patients. The paper as a whole reports these results and caveats: The number of individuals in the TCR sequencing and HLA analysis was recognized as being relatively small.

Regarding this clonotype: The antigen it recognizes is unknown. No much larger clonotype is one base removed from it; base qualities were not supplied.

In the germline V gene, CDR1 corresponds to SGHNT and CDR2 to YENEEA. The germline V and J ends show losses of 5 bases and 0 bases respectively, and no gene match explains 4 bases of the junction. The CDR3 numbers 15 residues from cysteine through phenylalanine. Kept here is only the CDR3 DNA, which spans 45 bases and is read in frame from base 1. RNA was extracted using the RNeasy kit, and about 0.45 to 1 ug of the RNA was reverse transcribed with random hexamers. The immunoSEQ multiplex PCR assay, covering 54 Vbeta and 13 Jbeta segments, was used to amplify TCR beta CDR3 regions. PCR amplification bias was corrected using a synthetic template baseline for primer optimization and computational correction. The published analysis was carried out like this. Only productive sequences were kept, with reads annotated to V, D and J genes according to IMGT and analyzed in immunoSEQ Analyzer. Clonality was computed as one minus Shannon entropy normalized by log2 of the number of productive unique sequences. For each patient and control, public and private clones were evaluated among the 100 most prevalent clones. Susac-specific clones were defined as absent from healthy and MS cohorts, 850 to 1,300 published viral clones and other ImmuneACCESS disease sequences. In TCRdb, the public reads were trimmed at Q25 with fastp and aligned with MiXCR, with productive beta chains retained. Merged by CDR3 protein, the rows form single entries marked with the most common genes and DNA. The V and J calls were not made by the authors but by TCRdb's processing. The sample includes more than 100,000 distinct CDR3 sequences, with 80% observed a single time. The ten largest make up 0.45% to 0.6% of the sample.

High-throughput TCR beta sequencing profiled peripheral blood CD8+ and CD4+ T cells from healthy donors, Susac syndrome patients and multiple sclerosis patients. Treatment-naive patients with stable or active relapsing-remitting disease fulfilling revised McDonald criteria were used as multiple sclerosis controls. Bulk CD8+ and CD4+ T cells were purified magnetically by negative isolation, whereas CD8+ TEMRA cells were enriched by FACS. Blood was collected in EDTA tubes and processed within 24 hours, with PBMCs isolated through density gradient centrifugation. PBMCs intended for TCR sequencing were cryopreserved in liquid nitrogen and thawed later in a water bath at 37 degrees C. A purity of at least 90% was achieved for sorted or isolated CD4+, CD8+ and CD8+ TEMRA cells.

Sequences were obtained from CD8+ T cells from PBMCs. The chain is assembled from TRBV11-3 and TRBJ2-1; 7 middle bases align to TRBD1. This TCR was sampled from a human donor with multiple sclerosis. The sequenced DNA: TGTGCCAGCAGCCCATGGGACAGCTCCTACAATGAGCAGTTCTTC. Translated, it gives CASSPWDSSYNEQFF. The CDR3 plus the reference TRBV11-3 and TRBJ2-1 genes for the other parts give the full variable domain: EAGVVQSPRYKIIEKKQPVAFWCNPISGHNTLYWYLQNLGQGPELLIRYENEEAVDDSQLPKDRFSAERLKGVDSTLKIQPAELGDSAVYLCASSPWDSSYNEQFFGPGTRLTVL.